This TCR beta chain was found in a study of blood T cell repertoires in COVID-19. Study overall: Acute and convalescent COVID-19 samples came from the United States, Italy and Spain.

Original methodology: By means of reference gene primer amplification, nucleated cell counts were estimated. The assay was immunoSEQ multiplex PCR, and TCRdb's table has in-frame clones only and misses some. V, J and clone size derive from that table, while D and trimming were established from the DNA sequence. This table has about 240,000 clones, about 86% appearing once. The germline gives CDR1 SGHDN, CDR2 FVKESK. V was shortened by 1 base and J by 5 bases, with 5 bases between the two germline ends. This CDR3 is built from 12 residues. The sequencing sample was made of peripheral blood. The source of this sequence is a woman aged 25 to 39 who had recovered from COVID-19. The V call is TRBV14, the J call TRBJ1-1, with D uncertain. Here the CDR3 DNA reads TGTGCCAGCAGCCAAGTACAAACTGAAGCTTTCTTT. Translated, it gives CASSQVQTEAFF.